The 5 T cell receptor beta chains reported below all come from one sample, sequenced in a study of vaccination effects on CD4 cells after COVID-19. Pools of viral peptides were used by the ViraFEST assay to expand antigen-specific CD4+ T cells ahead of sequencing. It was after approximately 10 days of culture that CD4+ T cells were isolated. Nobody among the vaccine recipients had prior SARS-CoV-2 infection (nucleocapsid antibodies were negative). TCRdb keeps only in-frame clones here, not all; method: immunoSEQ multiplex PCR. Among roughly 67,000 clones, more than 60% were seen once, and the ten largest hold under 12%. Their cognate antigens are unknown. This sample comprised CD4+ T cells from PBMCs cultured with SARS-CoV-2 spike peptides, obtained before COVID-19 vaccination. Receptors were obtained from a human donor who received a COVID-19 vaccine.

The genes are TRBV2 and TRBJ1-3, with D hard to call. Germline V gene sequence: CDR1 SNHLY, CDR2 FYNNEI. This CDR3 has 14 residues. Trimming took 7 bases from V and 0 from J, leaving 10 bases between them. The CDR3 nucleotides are TGTGCCAGCAAGTCGGCGGTCTCTGGAAACACCATATATTTT. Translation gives CASKSAVSGNTIYF.

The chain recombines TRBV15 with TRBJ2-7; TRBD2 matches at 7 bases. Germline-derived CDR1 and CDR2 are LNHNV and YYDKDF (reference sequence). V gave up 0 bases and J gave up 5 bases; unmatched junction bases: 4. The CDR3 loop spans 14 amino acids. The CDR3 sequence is CATSRDMGGDEQYV. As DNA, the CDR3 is TGTGCCACCAGCAGAGATATGGGGGGGGACGAGCAGTACGTC.

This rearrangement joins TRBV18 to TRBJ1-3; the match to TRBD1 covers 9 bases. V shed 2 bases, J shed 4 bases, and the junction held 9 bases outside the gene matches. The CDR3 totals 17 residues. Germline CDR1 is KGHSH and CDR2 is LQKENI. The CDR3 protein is CASSPEIQGASGNTIYF. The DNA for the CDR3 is TGTGCCAGCTCACCAGAGATACAGGGGGCATCCGGAAACACCATATATTTT. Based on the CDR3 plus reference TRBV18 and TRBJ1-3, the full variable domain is NAGVMQNPRHLVRRRGQEARLRCSPMKGHSHVYWYRQLPEEGLKFMVYLQKENIIDESGMPKERFSAEFPKEGPSILRIQQVVRGDSAAYFCASSPEIQGASGNTIYFGEGSWLTVV.

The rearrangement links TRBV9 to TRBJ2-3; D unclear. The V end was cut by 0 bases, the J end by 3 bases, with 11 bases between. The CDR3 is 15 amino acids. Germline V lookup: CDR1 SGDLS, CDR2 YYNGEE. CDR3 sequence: CASSVVSSKTDTQYF. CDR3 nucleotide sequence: TGTGCCAGCAGCGTAGTGAGTAGCAAGACAGATACGCAGTATTTT.

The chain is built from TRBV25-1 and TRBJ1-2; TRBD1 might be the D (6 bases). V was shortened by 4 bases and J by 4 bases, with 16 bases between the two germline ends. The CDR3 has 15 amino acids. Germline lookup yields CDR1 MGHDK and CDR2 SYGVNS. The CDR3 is CASSATTGRVYGYTF. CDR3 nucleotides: TGTGCCAGCAGTGCTACTACAGGGCGGGTCTATGGCTACACCTTC.